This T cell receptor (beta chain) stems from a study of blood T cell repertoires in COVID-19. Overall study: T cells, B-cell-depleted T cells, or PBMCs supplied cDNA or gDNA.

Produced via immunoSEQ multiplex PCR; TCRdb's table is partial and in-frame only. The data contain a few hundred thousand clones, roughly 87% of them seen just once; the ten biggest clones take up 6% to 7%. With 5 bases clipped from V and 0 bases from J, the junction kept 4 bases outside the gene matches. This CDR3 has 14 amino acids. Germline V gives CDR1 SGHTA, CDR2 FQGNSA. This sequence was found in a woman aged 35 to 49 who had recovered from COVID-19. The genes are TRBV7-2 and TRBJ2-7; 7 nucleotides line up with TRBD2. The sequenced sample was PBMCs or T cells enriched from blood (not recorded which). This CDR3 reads CASSLGRSSYEQYF. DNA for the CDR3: TGTGCCAGCAGCCTCGGGAGGAGCTCCTACGAGCAGTACTTC.